What follows describes a single TCR beta chain. These data are taken from a study of blood T cell repertoires in COVID-19. On the study more broadly: T cells, B-cell-depleted T cells, or PBMCs provided the cDNA or gDNA that served as material.

CDR1 is MNHEY and CDR2 is SVGAGI in the germline V gene. The CDR3 sequence is 13 residues long. The V segment lost 5 bases and the J segment 3 bases; nucleotides outside the gene matches: 2. In the authors' methods: Amplification from reference gene primers served as the basis for estimated nucleated cell counts. Only in-frame clones appear in the TCRdb table, and some are missing; sequencing was by immunoSEQ multiplex PCR. The V and J calls and clone size were taken over from that table, and D and trimming were inferred from the DNA. The repertoire has approximately 250,000 clones, around 90% of them found once; the top ten carry approximately 5.1%.

The origin of this receptor is a woman aged 60-75 years with COVID-19, enrolled during active disease. Sequencing was done on a sample of peripheral blood. The chain has TRBV6-5 and TRBJ1-2; 8 bases agree with TRBD1. The CDR3 nucleotides are TGTGCCAGCAGTATGACAGGGGACTATGGCTACACCTTC. It specifies CASSMTGDYGYTF.